This is a list of T cell receptor beta chains from one sample in a study of CD8+ T cells in alopecia areata. The method was immunoSEQ multiplex PCR; TCRdb's version includes in-frame clones alone and lacks a portion of them. The sample gives hundreds of thousands of clones, 60% of which show up once; 0.75% to 0.95% is in the top ten. Sequenced here: CD4+ T cells sorted from blood, sampled around week 54, from a patient treated with tofacitinib. All receptors come from a human donor with alopecia areata. Both conserved end residues are part of each CDR3. The D gene is left open where the match is weak. Clone size, where shown, is once, few, many, or a class for clones that have expanded.

TRBD1	TRBJ2-7	once	TRBV4-1	TGCGCCAGCAGCCGAGGAAGCAGGGGGCTCTACGAGCAGTACTTC	CASSRGSRGLYEQYF
.	TRBJ2-7	.	TRBV29-1	TGCAGCGTTGGGACTGAACCCTACGAGCAGTACTTC	CSVGTEPYEQYF
.	TRBJ2-6	.	TRBV5-1	TGCGCCAGCAGCCCCGATGGGGGCTCTGGGGCCAACGTCCTGACTTTC	CASSPDGGSGANVLTF
.	TRBJ2-1	.	TRBV2	TGTGCCAGCAGTCTGGACTTCAATGAGCAGTTCTTC	CASSLDFNEQFF
.	TRBJ2-1	few	TRBV29-1	TGCAGCGTTGAAGTGGGTCGGGCCAAGCAGTTCTTC	CSVEVGRAKQFF
TRBD1	TRBJ1-5	few	TRBV19	TGTGCCAGTAGTAGTGGACAGGGTGGACATCAGCCCCAGCATTTT	CASSSGQGGHQPQHF
.	TRBJ2-1	.	TRBV5-1	TGCGCCAGCCTCGGGACTCTCAATGAGCAGTTCTTC	CASLGTLNEQFF
.	TRBJ1-1	few	TRBV7-2	TGTGCCAGCAGCCAGGGACCGGACACTGAAGCTTTCTTT	CASSQGPDTEAFF
.	TRBJ1-2	few	TRBV7-2	TGTGCCAGCAGCAAGGGGGGTGGCTACACCTTC	CASSKGGGYTF
.	TRBJ1-6	.	TRBV9	TGTGCCAGCAGCCCGAGGGGCTACGGTTCACCCCTCCACTTT	CASSPRGYGSPLHF
TRBD1	TRBJ1-2	few	TRBV6-1	TGTGCCAGCAGCCCGGGACAGAGCAGCTATGGCTACACCTTC	CASSPGQSSYGYTF
.	TRBJ2-2	.	TRBV7-9	TGTGCCAGCAGCTCCAAGGGGCCCCGAGGCACCGGGGAGCTGTTTTTT	CASSSKGPRGTGELFF
.	TRBJ2-2	.	TRBV30	TGTGCCTGGCTCGTACAGGGCGCGAACACCGGGGAGCTGTTTTTT	CAWLVQGANTGELFF
.	TRBJ2-7	.	TRBV5-1	TGCGCCAGCAGCTCCGGGACTTCGAGCTCCTACGAGCAGTACTTC	CASSSGTSSSYEQYF
.	TRBJ1-6	.	TRBV9	TGTGCCAGCAGCGTAGGGGGGGTATCAAGTTCACCCCTCCACTTT	CASSVGGVSSSPLHF
.	TRBJ2-3	few	TRBV11-2	TGTGCCAGCAGCGCCCGCCTCACAGATACGCAGTATTTT	CASSARLTDTQYF
.	TRBJ2-1	.	TRBV2	TGTGCCAGCGCCCCGGGGCCGTACAATGAGCAGTTCTTC	CASAPGPYNEQFF
.	TRBJ1-2	.	TRBV4-1	TGCGCCAGCAGCCAATCGGGGTTAGAGCCCTACACCTTC	CASSQSGLEPYTF
TRBD2	TRBJ2-5	few	TRBV5-1	TGCGCCAGCCATCCGACTAGCTTGGAGACCCAGTACTTC	CASHPTSLETQYF
.	TRBJ2-2	.	TRBV27	TGTGCCAGCAGTTGGGAGACAGGGAGGTCCACCGGGGAGCTGTTTTTT	CASSWETGRSTGELFF
.	TRBJ1-2	once	TRBV11-2	TGTGCCAGCAGCATGTGGAGGGGTGGCTACACCTTC	CASSMWRGGYTF
TRBD1	TRBJ1-2	.	TRBV7-9	TGTGCCAGCAGCCCAAGTCGGGACAGGGGTGGCTACACCTTC	CASSPSRDRGGYTF
.	TRBJ2-1	.	TRBV27	TGTGCCAGCAGTCCCACGAGGTTCCATGAGCAGTTCTTC	CASSPTRFHEQFF
.	TRBJ1-3	.	TRBV29-1	TGCAGCGGTACAGGTCACTCTGGAAACACCATATATTTT	CSGTGHSGNTIYF
TRBD1	TRBJ1-5	once	TRBV29-1	TGCAGCATCACCAAGGGGGCGGGTCAGCCCCAGCATTTT	CSITKGAGQPQHF
.	TRBJ1-4	.	TRBV20-1	TGCAGTGCTAGCATGGGCGCAAAACTGTTTTTT	CSASMGAKLFF
.	TRBJ1-2	.	TRBV2	TGTGCCAGCAGCCGCAACAGGGCCCTCTATGGCTACACCTTC	CASSRNRALYGYTF
.	TRBJ1-2	once	TRBV30	TGTGCCTGGAGGAAGTCTAACTATGGCTACACCTTC	CAWRKSNYGYTF
TRBD2	TRBJ2-1	.	TRBV7-2	TGTGCCAGCAGCTTAAGGACTAGCGGTGGGCCCCGGGATGAGCAGTTCTTC	CASSLRTSGGPRDEQFF
.	TRBJ2-3	.	TRBV5-1	TGCGCCAGCAGCTTGGCCCCAGGAAGCACAGATACGCAGTATTTT	CASSLAPGSTDTQYF
TRBD1	TRBJ1-6	.	TRBV29-1	TGCAGCGTCGAGGACAGGGAGAGGAAGAATTCACCCCTCCACTTT	CSVEDRERKNSPLHF
TRBD1	TRBJ1-2	.	TRBV5-1	TGCGCCAGCAGGACAGGGGCTAACTATGGCTACACCTTC	CASRTGANYGYTF
.	TRBJ2-4	.	TRBV14	TGTGCCAGCAGCCTAACCGCAACGTTGGGGACCAAAAACATTCAGTACTTC	CASSLTATLGTKNIQYF
.	TRBJ1-2	.	TRBV10-3	TGTGCCATCAGCCGAGAATTGGACATCTATGGCTACACCTTC	CAISRELDIYGYTF
TRBD2	TRBJ2-4	.	TRBV4-3	TGCGCCAGCAGCCAAGATTGGAGAACGGGGGGGCACAGCATTCAGTACTTC	CASSQDWRTGGHSIQYF
TRBD1	TRBJ1-1	.	TRBV6-5	TGTGCCAGCAGTTACACAGGGGGCACTGAAGCTTTCTTT	CASSYTGGTEAFF
TRBD1	TRBJ2-7	.	TRBV6-5	TGTGCCAGCGGTCGGACAGGGGGCTACGAGCAGTACTTC	CASGRTGGYEQYF
.	TRBJ2-7	few	TRBV29-1	TGCAGCGTTGAAGTCAGGGGATCCTACGAGCAGTACTTC	CSVEVRGSYEQYF
TRBD1	TRBJ1-1	.	TRBV5-6	TGTGCCAGCAGCACCGGACAGGTAAAAAGGGCTTTCTTT	CASSTGQVKRAFF
TRBD2	TRBJ2-1	.	TRBV7-2	TGTGCCAGCAGCCCCTGGGGGGGATCCTACAATGAGCAGTTCTTC	CASSPWGGSYNEQFF
TRBD2	TRBJ2-2	.	TRBV29-1	TGCAGCGCCTTATCTAGCGGGGTCAACACCGGGGAGCTGTTTTTT	CSALSSGVNTGELFF
TRBD1	TRBJ1-2	.	TRBV6-6	TGTGCCAGCAGTTCGACAGGGGGCGACTATGGCTACACCTTC	CASSSTGGDYGYTF
.	TRBJ2-5	.	TRBV7-2	TGTGCCAGCAGTCCAGGACCTCAAGAGACCCAGTACTTC	CASSPGPQETQYF